This note documents a single T cell receptor (beta chain) sequence. This record belongs to a study of blood T cell repertoires in COVID-19. The CDR3 extends over 14 amino acids. Germline CDR1 is SGHRS and CDR2 is YFSETQ. With 0 bases removed from V and 5 bases from J, the gap between germline ends came to 10 bases. Clones were read by immunoSEQ multiplex PCR, and TCRdb kept only the in-frame ones, dropping some. The table has roughly 240,000 clones, roughly 82% seen once. The chain recombines TRBV5-1 with TRBJ2-3; the D gene is possibly TRBD2 (5 bases). This receptor was obtained from a woman of 80 years or more with COVID-19, enrolled during active disease. The sequencing sample was made of peripheral blood. The CDR3 loop reads CASSLELVKDTQYF. CDR3 DNA sequence: TGCGCCAGCAGCTTGGAACTAGTCAAAGATACGCAGTATTTT.